This T cell receptor beta chain was sequenced for a study of a mutant IDH1 vaccine in newly diagnosed glioma. Study-wide background: Vaccinations were initiated 4-6 weeks following radiotherapy alone, or were given together with temozolomide cycles. V12 occurred at week 35 and V13 at week 47. Previous care, which was radiotherapy, temozolomide, or both, most often involved both.

This sample's time point: week 35, safety follow-up. Topical imiquimod was applied with each vaccine dose, which held 300 ug of mutant IDH1 20-mer peptide. New WHO grade 3 or 4 astrocytomas that were IDH1-mutant and ATRX-lost had been found in donors. Concerning this clone itself: As yet, its antigen is unknown.

Profiling relied on immunoSEQ multiplex PCR, and the TCRdb table lists in-frame clones only, not all of them. The profile covers about 47,000 clones, with more than 70% appearing a single time and around 6% taken by the ten largest. Germline assignment: CDR1 MNHNS and CDR2 SASEGT. This CDR3 spans 13 amino acids. Trimming took 4 bases from V and 8 from J; bases not matched to a gene: 6. The chain recombines TRBV6-1 with TRBJ1-2, with TRBD1 matching over 8 bases. The sequence was collected from a woman aged 40 to 50 with glioma. The sequenced sample was PBMCs, obtained from a glioma patient whose treatment included an IDH1 peptide vaccine. The CDR3 region is CASSVGQAVGYTF. DNA for the CDR3: TGTGCCAGCAGTGTGGGACAGGCGGTCGGCTACACCTTC.